The sequence of this T cell receptor beta chain was determined in a study of T cell responses to AZD1222 COVID-19 vaccine (dated by TCRdb to the early 2020s). Regarding the study in general: AZD1222 recipients given second doses at about 4 weeks or at about 12 weeks were pooled, since spike-specific TCR depth and breadth were not found to differ between the two schedules. TCR sequencing covered roughly 230 trial participants: about 210 given two doses of AZD1222 and 26 given two doses of MenACWY control vaccine. Trial participants were enrolled by age into subgroups of 18-55, 56-69 and 70-plus years, and around 140, 26 and 57 TCR-sequenced participants, respectively, were included in these subgroups.

The trim is 3 bases for V and 1 base for J, with a gap of 9 bases between the germline ends. The CDR3 holds 14 amino acids from the cysteine to the phenylalanine. Solely the CDR3 DNA is kept, with 42 bases framed from the first base. CDR1 MNHEY and CDR2 SMNVEV are derived from the germline V gene (reference sequence). On this clone itself: It has no known antigen specificity. Base quality data are lacking; no much larger clone is found one base away.

This specimen's time point label, interpreted: baseline before first vaccination. The vaccinee samples were drawn from two UK trials, COV001 and COV002, one of which was a single-blind randomized controlled phase 2/3 trial testing AZD1222 (ChAdOx1 nCoV-19) in healthy adults. Trial participant PBMC samples were collected at day 0 and day 28 after the second dose for TCRbeta chain sequencing. Results the study describes overall, beyond this receptor: The 56-69-year group was small, and its depth increase did not reach significance, likely because of low power. Vaccine-associated CD4 TCRs spanned the whole spike protein, with dominant responses in regions 160-218 and 743-854. Nearly half of unique spike-specific TCRs reportedly recognized epitopes outside regions mutated in the B.1.351 and B.1.1.7 variants. After two AZD1222 doses, both the breadth and the depth of spike-specific TCRs were significantly higher than at day 0 and than in MenACWY recipients. Conclusions about previously exposed vaccinees were limited because only a handful of AZD1222 recipients were SARS-CoV-2 seropositive at baseline. Because no samples from the day 14 peak response were available, repertoires could be characterized only after the peak T cell response. Participants were mostly white British and included more females than males, and it was suggested by the authors that clonal diversity may have been underestimated.

The CDR3 regions of human TCRbeta chains were analyzed by immunosequencing. As for the authors' bioinformatics: TCRs in the repertoires were matched against a reference library of SARS-CoV-2-specific TCRs that had been generated with the MIRA antigen-specificity platform. Breadth meant the fraction of unique TCRs that were SARS-CoV-2-associated, whereas depth meant the fraction of total T cells that were SARS-CoV-2-associated. Using the MIRA data, each spike-specific TCR was mapped to the spike region that the TCR reacts to and placed in a CD4 or CD8 class. Log10-transformed breadth and depth values were compared by one-way ANOVA with Sidak's multiple comparisons tests. TCRdb stores this immuneACCESS table with in-frame sequences only. Part of the clones is absent; in the studies checked, under half of the shortfall reflects unresolved V genes, and no reason is known for the rest. V and J calls and clone size are as listed in that table; D and trimming were resolved from the DNA. For this sample there are about 160,000 clones; around nine tenths appear just once. Of the sample, 1.4% falls within the top ten clones.

Sequences were derived from peripheral blood, sampled on day 0 of AZD1222 vaccination. The clonotype comes from an adult in good health. The V and J genes are TRBV27 and TRBJ1-1; the D gene is perhaps TRBD1, on 6 matching bases. The DNA sequence is TGTGCCAGCAGTTTTGCAGGGGAGAACACTGAAGCTTTCTTT. The translation is CASSFAGENTEAFF.